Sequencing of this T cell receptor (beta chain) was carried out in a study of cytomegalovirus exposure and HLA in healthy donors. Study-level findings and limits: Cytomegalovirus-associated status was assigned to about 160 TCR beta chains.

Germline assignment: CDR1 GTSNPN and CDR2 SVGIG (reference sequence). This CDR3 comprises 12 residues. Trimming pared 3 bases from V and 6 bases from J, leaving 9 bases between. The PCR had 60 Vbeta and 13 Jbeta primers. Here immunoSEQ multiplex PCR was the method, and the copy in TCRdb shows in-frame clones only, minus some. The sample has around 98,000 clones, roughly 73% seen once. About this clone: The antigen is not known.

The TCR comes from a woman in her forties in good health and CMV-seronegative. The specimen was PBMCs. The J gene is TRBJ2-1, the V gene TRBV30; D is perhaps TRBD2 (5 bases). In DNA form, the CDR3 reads TGTGCCTGGAGCCACAGCGGCAATGAGCAGTTCTTC. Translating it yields CAWSHSGNEQFF.